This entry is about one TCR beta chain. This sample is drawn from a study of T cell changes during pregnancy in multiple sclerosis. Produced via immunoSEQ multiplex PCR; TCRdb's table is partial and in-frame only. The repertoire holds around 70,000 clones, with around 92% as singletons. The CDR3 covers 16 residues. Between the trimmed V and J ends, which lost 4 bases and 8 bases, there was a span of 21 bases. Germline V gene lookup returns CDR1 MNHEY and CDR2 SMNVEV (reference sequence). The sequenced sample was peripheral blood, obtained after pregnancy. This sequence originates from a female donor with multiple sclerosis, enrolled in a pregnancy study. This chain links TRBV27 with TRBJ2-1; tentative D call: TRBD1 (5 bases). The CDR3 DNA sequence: TGTGCCAGCAGTTATGGCGAGGACAAGGATTTAGATGAGCAGTTCTTC. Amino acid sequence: CASSYGEDKDLDEQFF.